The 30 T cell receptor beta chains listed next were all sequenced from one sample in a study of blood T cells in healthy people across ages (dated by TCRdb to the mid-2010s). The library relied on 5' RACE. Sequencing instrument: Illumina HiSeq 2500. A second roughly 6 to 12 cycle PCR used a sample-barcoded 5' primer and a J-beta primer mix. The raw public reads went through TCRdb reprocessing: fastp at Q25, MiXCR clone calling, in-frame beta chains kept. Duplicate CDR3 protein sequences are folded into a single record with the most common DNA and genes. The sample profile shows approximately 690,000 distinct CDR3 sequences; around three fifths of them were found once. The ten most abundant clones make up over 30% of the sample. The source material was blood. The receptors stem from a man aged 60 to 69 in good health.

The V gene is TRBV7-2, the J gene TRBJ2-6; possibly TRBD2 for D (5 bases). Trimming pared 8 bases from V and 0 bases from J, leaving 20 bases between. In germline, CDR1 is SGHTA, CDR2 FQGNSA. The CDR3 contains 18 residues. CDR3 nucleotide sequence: TGTGCCAGCGGGAGAGGGCGGTTTTCCGACTCTGGGGCCAACGTCCTGACTTTC. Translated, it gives CASGRGRFSDSGANVLTF.

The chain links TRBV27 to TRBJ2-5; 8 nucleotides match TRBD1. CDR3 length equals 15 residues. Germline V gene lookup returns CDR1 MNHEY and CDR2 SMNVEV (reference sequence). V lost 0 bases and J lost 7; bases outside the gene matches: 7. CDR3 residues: CASSLSSGGLVTQYF. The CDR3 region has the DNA TGTGCCAGCAGTTTATCGTCAGGGGGCTTGGTGACCCAGTACTTC.

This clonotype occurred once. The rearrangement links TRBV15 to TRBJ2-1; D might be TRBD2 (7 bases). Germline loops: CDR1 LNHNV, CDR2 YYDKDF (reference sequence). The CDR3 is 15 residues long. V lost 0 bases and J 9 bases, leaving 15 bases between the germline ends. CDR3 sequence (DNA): TGTGCCACCAGCAGAGATAGTCGGGGGGCGGTTGAGCAGTTCTTC. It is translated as CATSRDSRGAVEQFF.

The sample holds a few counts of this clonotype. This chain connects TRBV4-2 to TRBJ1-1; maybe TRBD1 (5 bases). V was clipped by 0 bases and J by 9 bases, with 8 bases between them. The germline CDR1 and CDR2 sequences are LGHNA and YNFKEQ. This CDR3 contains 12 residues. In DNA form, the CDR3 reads TGTGCCAGCAGCCAAGACCAGGGTAAAGCTTTCTTT. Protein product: CASSQDQGKAFF.

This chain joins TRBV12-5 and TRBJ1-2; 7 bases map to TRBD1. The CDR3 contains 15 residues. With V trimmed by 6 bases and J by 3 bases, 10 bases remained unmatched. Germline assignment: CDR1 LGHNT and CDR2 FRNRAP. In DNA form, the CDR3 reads TGTGCTAGTGGCGCCTCGGGGACAGCCTACTATGGCTACACCTTC. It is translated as CASGASGTAYYGYTF.

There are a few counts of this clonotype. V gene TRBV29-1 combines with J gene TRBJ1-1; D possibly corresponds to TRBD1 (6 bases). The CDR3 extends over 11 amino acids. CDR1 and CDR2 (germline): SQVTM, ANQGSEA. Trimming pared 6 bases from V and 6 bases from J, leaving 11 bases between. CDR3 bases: TGCAGCGTATCGGGGGGGCCTGAAGCTTTCTTT. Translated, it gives CSVSGGPEAFF.

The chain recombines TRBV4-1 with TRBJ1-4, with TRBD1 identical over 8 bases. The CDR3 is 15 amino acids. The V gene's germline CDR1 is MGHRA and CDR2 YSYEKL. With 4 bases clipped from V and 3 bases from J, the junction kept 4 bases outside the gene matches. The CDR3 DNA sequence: TGCGCCAGCAGCCGACAGGGGTTACCTAATGAAAAACTGTTTTTT. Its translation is CASSRQGLPNEKLFF.

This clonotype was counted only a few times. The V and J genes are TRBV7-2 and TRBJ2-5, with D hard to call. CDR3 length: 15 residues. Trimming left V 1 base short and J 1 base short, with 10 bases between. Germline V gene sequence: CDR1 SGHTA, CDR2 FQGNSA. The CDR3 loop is CASSLEAGPQETQYF. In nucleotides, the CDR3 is TGTGCCAGCAGCTTAGAGGCCGGACCCCAAGAGACCCAGTACTTC.

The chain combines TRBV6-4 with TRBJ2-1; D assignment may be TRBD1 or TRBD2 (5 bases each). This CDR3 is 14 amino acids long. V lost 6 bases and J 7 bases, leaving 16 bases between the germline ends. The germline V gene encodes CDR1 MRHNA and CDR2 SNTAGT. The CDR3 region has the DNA TGTGCCAGCAGCCGGGACGGACTTTTAAATGAGCAGTTCTTC. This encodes CASSRDGLLNEQFF.

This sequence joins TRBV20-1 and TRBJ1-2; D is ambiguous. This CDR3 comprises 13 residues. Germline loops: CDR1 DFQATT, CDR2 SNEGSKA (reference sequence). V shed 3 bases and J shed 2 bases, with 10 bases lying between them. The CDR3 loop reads CSASPQANYGYTF. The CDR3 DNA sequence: TGCAGTGCTAGCCCCCAGGCCAACTATGGCTACACCTTC.

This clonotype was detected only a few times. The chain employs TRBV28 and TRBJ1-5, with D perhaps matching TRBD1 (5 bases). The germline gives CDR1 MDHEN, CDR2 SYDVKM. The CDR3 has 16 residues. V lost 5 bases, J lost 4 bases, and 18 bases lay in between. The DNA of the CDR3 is TGTGCCAGCAGTCTAGCATCTAGGGGTGGTAATCAGCCCCAGCATTTT. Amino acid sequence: CASSLASRGGNQPQHF.

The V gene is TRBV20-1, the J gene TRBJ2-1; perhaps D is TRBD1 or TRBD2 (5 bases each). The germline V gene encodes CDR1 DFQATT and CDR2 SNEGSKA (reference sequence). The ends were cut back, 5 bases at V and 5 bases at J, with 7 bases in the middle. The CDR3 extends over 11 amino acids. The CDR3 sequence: CSARDHNEQFF. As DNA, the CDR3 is TGCAGTGCTCGGGACCACAATGAGCAGTTCTTC.

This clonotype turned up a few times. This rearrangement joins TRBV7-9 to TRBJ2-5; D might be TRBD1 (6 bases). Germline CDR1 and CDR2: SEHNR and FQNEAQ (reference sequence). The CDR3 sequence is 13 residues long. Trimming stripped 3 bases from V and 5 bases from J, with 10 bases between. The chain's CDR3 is CASSLRTEETQYF. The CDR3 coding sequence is TGTGCCAGCAGCTTGCGGACAGAGGAGACCCAGTACTTC.

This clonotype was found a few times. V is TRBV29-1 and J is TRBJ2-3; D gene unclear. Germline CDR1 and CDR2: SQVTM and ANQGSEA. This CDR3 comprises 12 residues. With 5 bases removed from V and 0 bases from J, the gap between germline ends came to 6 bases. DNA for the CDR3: TGCAGCGTTCTGAGTAGCACAGATACGCAGTATTTT. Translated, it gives CSVLSSTDTQYF.

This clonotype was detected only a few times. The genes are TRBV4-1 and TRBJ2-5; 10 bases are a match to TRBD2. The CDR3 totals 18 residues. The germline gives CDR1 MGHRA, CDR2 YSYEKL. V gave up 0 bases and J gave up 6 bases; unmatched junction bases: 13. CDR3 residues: CASSQDPLAGVGRKTQYF. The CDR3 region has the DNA TGCGCCAGCAGCCAAGATCCCCTAGCGGGGGTCGGGAGAAAGACCCAGTACTTC.

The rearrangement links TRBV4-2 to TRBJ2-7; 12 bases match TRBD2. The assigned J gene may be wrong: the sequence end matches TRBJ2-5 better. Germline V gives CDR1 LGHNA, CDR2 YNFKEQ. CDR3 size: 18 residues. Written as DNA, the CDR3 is TGTGCCAGCAGCCAAGATCCTAGCGGGGGGGCCGTGGGAAAGACCCAGTACTTC. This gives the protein CASSQDPSGGAVGKTQYF.

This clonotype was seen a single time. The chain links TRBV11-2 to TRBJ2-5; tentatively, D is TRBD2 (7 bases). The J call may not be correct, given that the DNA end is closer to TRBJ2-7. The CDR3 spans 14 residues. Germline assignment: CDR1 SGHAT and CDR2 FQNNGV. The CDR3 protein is CASSSWWGGHEQYF. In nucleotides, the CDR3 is TGTGCCAGCAGCTCGTGGTGGGGGGGCCACGAGCAGTACTTC.

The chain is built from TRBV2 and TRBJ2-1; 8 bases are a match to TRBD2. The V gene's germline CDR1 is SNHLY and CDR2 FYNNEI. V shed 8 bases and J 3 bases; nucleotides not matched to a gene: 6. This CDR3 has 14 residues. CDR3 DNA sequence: TGTGCCAGCTGTGCTAGCGGGTTCTACAATGAGCAGTTCTTC. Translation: CASCASGFYNEQFF. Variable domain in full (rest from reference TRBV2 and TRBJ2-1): EPEVTQTPSHQVTQMGQEVILRCVPISNHLYFYWYRQILGQKVEFLVSFYNNEISEKSEIFDDQFSVERPDGSNFTLKIRSTKLEDSAMYFCASCASGFYNEQFFGPGTRLTVL.

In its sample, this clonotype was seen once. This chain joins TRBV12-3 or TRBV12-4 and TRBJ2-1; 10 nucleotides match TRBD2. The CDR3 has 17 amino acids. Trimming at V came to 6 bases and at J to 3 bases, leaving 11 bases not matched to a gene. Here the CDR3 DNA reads TGTGCCAGCAGCCTTGCCCTAGCGGGGGCTCGCTACAATGAGCAGTTCTTC. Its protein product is CASSLALAGARYNEQFF.

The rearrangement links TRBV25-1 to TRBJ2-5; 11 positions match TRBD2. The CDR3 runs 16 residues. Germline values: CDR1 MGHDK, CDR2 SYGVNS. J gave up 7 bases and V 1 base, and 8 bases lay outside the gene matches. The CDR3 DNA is TGTGCCAGCAGTGAATCGGGGCTAGCGGGGGGACGGACCCAGTACTTC. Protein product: CASSESGLAGGRTQYF.

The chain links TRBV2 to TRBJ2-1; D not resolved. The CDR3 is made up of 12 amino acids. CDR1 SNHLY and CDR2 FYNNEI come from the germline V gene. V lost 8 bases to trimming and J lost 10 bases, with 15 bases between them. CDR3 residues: CASGIHSGEQFF. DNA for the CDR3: TGTGCCAGCGGGATCCACTCGGGCGAGCAGTTCTTC.

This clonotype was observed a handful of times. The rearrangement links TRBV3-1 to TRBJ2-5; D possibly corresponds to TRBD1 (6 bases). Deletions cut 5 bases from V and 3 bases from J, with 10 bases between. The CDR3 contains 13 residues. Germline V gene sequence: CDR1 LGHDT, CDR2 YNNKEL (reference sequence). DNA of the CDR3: TGTGCCAGCAGCGGGGACACAGAAGAGACCCAGTACTTC. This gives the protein CASSGDTEETQYF.

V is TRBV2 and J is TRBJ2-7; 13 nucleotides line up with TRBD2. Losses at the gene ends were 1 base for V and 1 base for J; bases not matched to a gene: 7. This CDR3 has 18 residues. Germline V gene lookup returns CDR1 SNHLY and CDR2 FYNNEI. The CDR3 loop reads CASSEGTSGGVTSYEQYF. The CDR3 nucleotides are TGTGCCAGCAGTGAAGGGACTAGCGGGGGCGTTACTTCCTACGAGCAGTACTTC.

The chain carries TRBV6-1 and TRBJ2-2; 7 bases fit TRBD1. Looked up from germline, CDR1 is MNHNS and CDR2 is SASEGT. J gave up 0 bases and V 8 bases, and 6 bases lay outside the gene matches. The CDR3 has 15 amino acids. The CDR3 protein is CASWGQTSNTGELFF. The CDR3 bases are TGTGCCAGCTGGGGACAGACTTCGAACACCGGGGAGCTGTTTTTT.

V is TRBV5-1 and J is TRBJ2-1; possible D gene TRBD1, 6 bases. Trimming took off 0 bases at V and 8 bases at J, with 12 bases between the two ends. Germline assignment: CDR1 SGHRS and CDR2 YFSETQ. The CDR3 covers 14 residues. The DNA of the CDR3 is TGCGCCAGCAGCTTGGCCACAGGGTTCGATGAGCAGTTCTTC. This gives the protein CASSLATGFDEQFF.

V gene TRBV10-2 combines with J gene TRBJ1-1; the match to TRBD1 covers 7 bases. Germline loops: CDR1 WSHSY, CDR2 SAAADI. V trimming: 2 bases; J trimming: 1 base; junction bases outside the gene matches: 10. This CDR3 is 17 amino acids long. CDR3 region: CASSEPQGVSPNTEAFF. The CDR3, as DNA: TGCGCCAGCAGTGAGCCCCAGGGGGTTTCCCCGAACACTGAAGCTTTCTTT.

The CDR3 nucleotides are TGTGCCAGCAGTTCTGGACTAGCACGGGGCGAGCAGTACTTC. It yields the protein CASSSGLARGEQYF. This chain connects TRBV27 to TRBJ2-7; 8 bases are shared with TRBD2. The J segment lost 6 bases and the V segment lost 4 bases, leaving 8 bases of the junction unmatched. The CDR3 contains 14 residues. Looked up from germline, CDR1 is MNHEY and CDR2 is SMNVEV (reference sequence).

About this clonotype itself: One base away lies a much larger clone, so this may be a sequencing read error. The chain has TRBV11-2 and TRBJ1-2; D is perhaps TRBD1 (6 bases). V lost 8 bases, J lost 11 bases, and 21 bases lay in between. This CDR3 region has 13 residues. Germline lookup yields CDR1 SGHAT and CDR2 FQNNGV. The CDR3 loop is CASCSLGGLDYTF. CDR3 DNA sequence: TGTGCCAGCTGCTCGTTGGGGGGGCTAGATTACACCTTC.

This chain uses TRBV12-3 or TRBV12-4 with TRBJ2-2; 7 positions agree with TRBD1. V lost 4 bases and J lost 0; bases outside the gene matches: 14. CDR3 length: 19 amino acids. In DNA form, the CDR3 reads TGTGCCAGCAGTTATTACAGGGGAACAGGGTTGACGAACACCGGGGAGCTGTTTTTT. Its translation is CASSYYRGTGLTNTGELFF.

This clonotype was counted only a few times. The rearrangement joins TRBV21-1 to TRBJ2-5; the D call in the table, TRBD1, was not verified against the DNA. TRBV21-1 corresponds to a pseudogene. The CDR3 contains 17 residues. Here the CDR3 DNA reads TGTGCCAGCAGCATCAAAGGGGGACAGGGGGCGCGAGAGACCCAGTACTTC. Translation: CASSIKGGQGARETQYF.